The next 3 T cell receptor beta chains were all read from a single sample in a study of CD8 T cells in Susac syndrome. The RNA, about 0.45 to 1 ug, was put through reverse transcription using random hexamers. MiXCR was run by TCRdb on the immunoSEQ multiplex PCR reads, yielding one entry per CDR3 protein. The repertoire holds approximately 200,000 distinct CDR3 sequences, about 93% seen once, with approximately 0.13% in the top ten. The sequenced material came from CD8+ T cells from PBMCs. All receptors come from a human donor with multiple sclerosis.

CDR3: CASSLAEMTSGVSYEQYF. The CDR3 nucleotides read TGCGCCAGCAGCTTGGCCGAGATGACTAGCGGGGTCTCCTACGAGCAGTACTTC. The chain joins TRBV5-1 to TRBJ2-7; 11 nucleotides line up with TRBD2. V was pared by 0 bases and J by 0 bases, with 8 bases of the junction left unmatched. This CDR3 is 18 amino acids long. The germline V gene encodes CDR1 SGHRS and CDR2 YFSETQ.

The chain has TRBV6-1 and TRBJ1-4; D call uncertain. The germline V gene has CDR1 MNHNS and CDR2 SASEGT. Trimming stripped 7 bases from V and 8 bases from J, with 5 bases between. This CDR3 comprises 10 residues. The CDR3 loop reads CASMREKLFF. DNA for the CDR3: TGTGCCAGCATGAGAGAAAAACTGTTTTTT.

This CDR3 reads CASSYSGANVLTF. The CDR3 DNA sequence: TGTGCCAGCAGTTACTCTGGGGCCAACGTCCTGACTTTC. The chain combines TRBV6-5 with TRBJ2-6, with D uncertain. This CDR3 has 13 residues. The germline CDR1 and CDR2 sequences are MNHEY and SVGAGI. The ends were cut back, 0 bases at V and 3 bases at J, with 0 bases in the middle.